This TCR beta chain was observed in a study of Graves' ophthalmopathy and Graves' hyperthyroidism. The study's findings and limits: Ophthalmopathy progression was predicted with 55% to 71% sensitivity and approximately 72% specificity. A roughly 83% specificity and around 86% sensitivity were achieved by a 13-signature model that separated ophthalmopathy from stable hyperthyroidism. The authors also found most expanded thyroid clonotypes above 0.001 frequency in blood.

The V end lost 10 bases, the J end lost 1 base, and 13 bases lay between the germline ends. Per the germline V gene, CDR1 is MGHDK and CDR2 is SYGVNS. The CDR3 loop spans 14 amino acids. The table lists this clonotype with a count of one. What it binds is not known. Amplification from RNA transcripts yielded the TCR beta CDR3 regions. After a first-round RT-PCR with HTBI primers, a second-round multiplex PCR was run. MiXCR, applied by TCRdb to the multiplex PCR reads, yields one record per CDR3 protein. The sample includes 660,000 or so distinct CDR3 sequences, under 50% of them seen just once. Disease in donors with ophthalmopathy had moderate-to-severe activity, CAS ≥3, NOSPECS ≥4 and under 3 months' duration.

The receptor comes from an adult man with Graves' ophthalmopathy. The V gene is TRBV25-1, the J gene TRBJ2-2; tentatively, D is TRBD2 (5 bases). Sequencing input: peripheral blood. The CDR3 DNA follows: TGTGCCACCCGGGGATTCAAGAACACCGGGGAGCTGTTTTTT. Its translation: CATRGFKNTGELFF.